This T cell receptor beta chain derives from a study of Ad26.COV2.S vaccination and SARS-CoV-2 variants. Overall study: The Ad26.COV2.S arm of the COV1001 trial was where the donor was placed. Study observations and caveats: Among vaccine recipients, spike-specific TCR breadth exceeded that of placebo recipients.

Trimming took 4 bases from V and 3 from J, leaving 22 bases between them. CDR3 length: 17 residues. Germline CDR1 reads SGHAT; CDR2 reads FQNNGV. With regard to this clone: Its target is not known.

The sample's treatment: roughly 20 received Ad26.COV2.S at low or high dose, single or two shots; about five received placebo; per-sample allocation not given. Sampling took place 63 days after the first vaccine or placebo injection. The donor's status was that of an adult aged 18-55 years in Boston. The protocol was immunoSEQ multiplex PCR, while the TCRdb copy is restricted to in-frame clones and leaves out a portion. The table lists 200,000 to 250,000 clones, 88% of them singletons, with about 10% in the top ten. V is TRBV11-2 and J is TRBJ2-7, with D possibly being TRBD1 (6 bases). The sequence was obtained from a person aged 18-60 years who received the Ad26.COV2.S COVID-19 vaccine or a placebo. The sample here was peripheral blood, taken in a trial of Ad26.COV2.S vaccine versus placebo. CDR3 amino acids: CASSSLKNGPGVYEQYF. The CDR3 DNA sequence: TGTGCCAGCAGCTCCTTAAAGAATGGTCCAGGGGTCTACGAGCAGTACTTC.